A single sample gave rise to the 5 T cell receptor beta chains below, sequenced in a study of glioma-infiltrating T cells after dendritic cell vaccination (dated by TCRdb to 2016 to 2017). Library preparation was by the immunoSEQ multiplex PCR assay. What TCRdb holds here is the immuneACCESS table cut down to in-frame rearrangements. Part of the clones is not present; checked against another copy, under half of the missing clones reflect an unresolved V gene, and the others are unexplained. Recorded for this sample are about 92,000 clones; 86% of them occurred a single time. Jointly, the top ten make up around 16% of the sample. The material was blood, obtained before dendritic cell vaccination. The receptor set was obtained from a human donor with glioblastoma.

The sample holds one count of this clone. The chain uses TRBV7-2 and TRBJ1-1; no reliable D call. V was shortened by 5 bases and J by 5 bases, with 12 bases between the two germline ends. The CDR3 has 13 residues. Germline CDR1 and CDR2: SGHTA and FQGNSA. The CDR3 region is CASSDEAVTEAFF. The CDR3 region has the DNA TGTGCCAGCAGCGACGAAGCGGTGACTGAAGCTTTCTTT.

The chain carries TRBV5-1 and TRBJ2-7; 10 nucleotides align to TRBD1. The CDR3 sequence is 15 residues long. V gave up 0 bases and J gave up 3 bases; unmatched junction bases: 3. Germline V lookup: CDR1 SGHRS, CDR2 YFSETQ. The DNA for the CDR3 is TGCGCCAGCAGCTTGGGACAGGGGGCGATCTACGAGCAGTACTTC. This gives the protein CASSLGQGAIYEQYF.

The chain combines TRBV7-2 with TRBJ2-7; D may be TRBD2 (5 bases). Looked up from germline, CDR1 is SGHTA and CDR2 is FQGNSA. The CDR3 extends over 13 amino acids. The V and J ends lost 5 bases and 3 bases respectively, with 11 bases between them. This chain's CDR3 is CASSPTGFYEQYF. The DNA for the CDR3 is TGTGCCAGCAGCCCCACGGGGTTCTACGAGCAGTACTTC.

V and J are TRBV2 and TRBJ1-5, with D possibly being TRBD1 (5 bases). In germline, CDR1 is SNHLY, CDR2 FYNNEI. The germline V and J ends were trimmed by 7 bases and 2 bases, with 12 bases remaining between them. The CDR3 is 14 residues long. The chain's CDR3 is CASNGGDGNQPQHF. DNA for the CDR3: TGTGCCAGCAACGGGGGGGACGGCAATCAGCCCCAGCATTTT.

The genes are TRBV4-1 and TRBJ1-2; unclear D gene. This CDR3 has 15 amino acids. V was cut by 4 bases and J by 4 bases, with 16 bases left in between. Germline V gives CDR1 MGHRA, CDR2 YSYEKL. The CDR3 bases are TGCGCCAGCAGCCCGCTAAAGACAAATCTCTATGGCTACACCTTC. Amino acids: CASSPLKTNLYGYTF.